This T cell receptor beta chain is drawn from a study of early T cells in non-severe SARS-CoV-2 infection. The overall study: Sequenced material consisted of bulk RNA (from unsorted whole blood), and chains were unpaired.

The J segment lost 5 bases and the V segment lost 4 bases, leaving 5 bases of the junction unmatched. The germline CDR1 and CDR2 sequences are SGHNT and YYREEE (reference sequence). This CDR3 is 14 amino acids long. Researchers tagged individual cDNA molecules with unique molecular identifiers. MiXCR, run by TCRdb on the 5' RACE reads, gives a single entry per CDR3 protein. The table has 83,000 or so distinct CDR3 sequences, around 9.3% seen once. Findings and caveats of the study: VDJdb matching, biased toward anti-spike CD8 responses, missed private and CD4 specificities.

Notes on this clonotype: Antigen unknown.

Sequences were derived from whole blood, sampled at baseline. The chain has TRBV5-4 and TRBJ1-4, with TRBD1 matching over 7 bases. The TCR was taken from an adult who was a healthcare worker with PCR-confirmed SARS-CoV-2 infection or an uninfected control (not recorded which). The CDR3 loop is CASSPGQRNEKLFF. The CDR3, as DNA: TGTGCCAGCAGCCCGGGACAGAGAAATGAAAAACTGTTTTTT. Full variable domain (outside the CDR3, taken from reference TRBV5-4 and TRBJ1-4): ETGVTQSPTHLIKTRGQQVTLRCSSQSGHNTVSWYQQALGQGPQFIFQYYREEENGRGNFPPRFSGLQFPNYSSELNVNALELDDSALYLCASSPGQRNEKLFFGSGTQLSVL.